The next 29 T cell receptor beta chains were all read from a single sample in a study of cytotoxic CD8 clonotypes in ibrutinib-treated CLL. Some clones are missing from TCRdb's copy, which holds only in-frame ones; the method was immunoSEQ multiplex PCR. The sample holds 190,000 or so clones, 72% seen once. The sequences come from PBMCs, collected after 24 months of ibrutinib treatment. The receptors here all came from a human donor with chronic lymphocytic leukemia.

The rearrangement uses TRBV9 and TRBJ2-5; TRBD1 might be the D (6 bases). Germline CDR1 is SGDLS and CDR2 is YYNGEE. CDR3 length: 13 residues. V gave up 2 bases and J gave up 2 bases, with 7 bases separating them. CDR3 residues: CASSVTGQETQYF. The DNA for the CDR3 is TGTGCCAGCAGCGTGACAGGTCAAGAGACCCAGTACTTC.

The chain couples TRBV13 to TRBJ2-1, with 8 bases identical to TRBD2. This CDR3 has 16 residues. In germline, CDR1 is PRHDT, CDR2 FYEKMQ (reference sequence). The V gene end was trimmed by 1 base and the J gene end by 4 bases; junction bases not matched to a gene: 6. CDR3 DNA: TGTGCCAGCAGCTTAGCCAGCGGGAGAAATTACAATGAGCAGTTCTTC. Its protein product is CASSLASGRNYNEQFF.

This clone was detected a few times. The V and J genes are TRBV7-6 and TRBJ2-2; D is undetermined. The CDR3 runs 11 residues. V gave up 5 bases and J gave up 4 bases, with 2 bases separating them. Germline values: CDR1 SGHVS, CDR2 FNYEAQ. The CDR3 loop reads CASSTTGELFF. For the CDR3, the DNA is TGTGCCAGCAGCACCACCGGGGAGCTGTTTTTT. Supplemented by reference TRBV7-6 and TRBJ2-2, the full variable domain reads GAGVSQSPRYKVTKRGQDVALRCDPISGHVSLYWYRQALGQGPEFLTYFNYEAQQDKSGLPNDRFSAERPEGSISTLTIQRTEQRDSAMYRCASSTTGELFFGEGSRLTVL.

The chain combines TRBV5-1 with TRBJ2-5; D uncertain. The germline CDR1 and CDR2 sequences are SGHRS and YFSETQ. The V end was cut by 2 bases, the J end by 1 base, with 0 bases between. There are 11 residues in the CDR3. Here the CDR3 DNA reads TGCGCCAGCAGCTTCCAAGAGACCCAGTACTTC. Its translation: CASSFQETQYF. The whole variable domain, filled in from reference TRBV5-1 and TRBJ2-5, reads KAGVTQTPRYLIKTRGQQVTLSCSPISGHRSVSWYQQTPGQGLQFLFEYFSETQRNKGNFPGRFSGRQFSNSRSEMNVSTLELGDSALYLCASSFQETQYFGPGTRLLVL.

The rearrangement links TRBV29-1 to TRBJ2-1; D might be TRBD2 (5 bases). The germline V gene encodes CDR1 SQVTM and CDR2 ANQGSEA. Trimming pared 7 bases from V and 3 bases from J, leaving 10 bases between. This CDR3 spans 12 amino acids. As DNA, the CDR3 is TGCAGCGACAAGCGGAACTACAATGAGCAGTTCTTC. This codes for CSDKRNYNEQFF.

The rearrangement links TRBV19 to TRBJ1-2, with TRBD1 matching 11 bases. CDR3 length: 19 amino acids. Germline V gives CDR1 LNHDA, CDR2 SQIVND (reference sequence). V trimming: 3 bases; J trimming: 0 bases; junction bases outside the gene matches: 12. In DNA form, the CDR3 reads TGTGCCAGTAGTATCCCTCGGACAGGGGGCGTACGGACTAACTATGGCTACACCTTC. It is translated as CASSIPRTGGVRTNYGYTF.

This clone was seen just once. The chain employs TRBV4-3 and TRBJ1-4, with D hard to call. V gave up 0 bases and J gave up 7 bases, with 12 bases separating them. Germline V CDR1 and CDR2: LGHNA, YSLEER. The CDR3 sequence is 15 residues long. The DNA of the CDR3 is TGCGCCAGCAGCCAAGAGGGCAGTCGGGGTGAAAAACTGTTTTTT. Encoded protein: CASSQEGSRGEKLFF.

This chain connects TRBV6-5 to TRBJ1-5; no clear D gene. Trimming left V 5 bases short and J 4 bases short, with 9 bases between. CDR1 is MNHEY, CDR2 SVGAGI, per germline. The CDR3 extends over 13 amino acids. The CDR3 DNA sequence: TGTGCCAGCAGTCCCAATCGAAATCAGCCCCAGCATTTT. It translates to CASSPNRNQPQHF.

The V gene is TRBV6-1, the J gene TRBJ2-7, with a tentative D call TRBD1 (6 bases). Germline loops: CDR1 MNHNS, CDR2 SASEGT. The CDR3 is made up of 15 amino acids. Deletions cut 5 bases from V and 2 bases from J, with 16 bases between. CDR3 loop: CASSINYGTPYEQYF. The CDR3 DNA follows: TGTGCCAGCAGTATAAACTATGGGACACCCTACGAGCAGTACTTC.

V usage is TRBV5-4 and J usage is TRBJ2-1; 11 nucleotides line up with TRBD2. From germline, CDR1 is SGHNT and CDR2 YYREEE (reference sequence). CDR3 length: 16 residues. The trim removed 2 bases at V and 3 bases at J, leaving 4 bases unmatched. The CDR3 sequence: CASSFVLAGGYNEQFF. DNA of the CDR3: TGTGCCAGCAGCTTCGTTCTAGCGGGGGGCTACAATGAGCAGTTCTTC. Based on the CDR3 plus reference TRBV5-4 and TRBJ2-1, the full variable domain is ETGVTQSPTHLIKTRGQQVTLRCSSQSGHNTVSWYQQALGQGPQFIFQYYREEENGRGNFPPRFSGLQFPNYSSELNVNALELDDSALYLCASSFVLAGGYNEQFFGPGTRLTVL.

The chain links TRBV28 to TRBJ2-7; TRBD2 agrees at 13 bases. This CDR3 contains 17 residues. Germline lookup yields CDR1 MDHEN and CDR2 SYDVKM. V was clipped by 4 bases and J by 3 bases; unmatched bases: 9. DNA for the CDR3: TGTGCCAGCAGTTCCCTCCTCGGACTAGCGGGAGACTACGAGCAGTACTTC. It yields the protein CASSSLLGLAGDYEQYF.

This clone showed up just a few times. The chain recombines TRBV5-5 with TRBJ2-3; 9 bases line up with TRBD2. The V segment lost 1 base and the J segment 10 bases; nucleotides outside the gene matches: 10. The CDR3 runs 15 residues. CDR1 is SGHKS and CDR2 is YYEKEE in the germline V gene (reference sequence). The CDR3 loop is CASSLIAGDPGAQYF. In DNA form, the CDR3 reads TGTGCCAGCAGCTTGATAGCGGGGGACCCGGGGGCGCAGTATTTT. The variable domain in full, with the rest retrieved from reference TRBV5-5 and TRBJ2-3, is DAGVTQSPTHLIKTRGQQVTLRCSPISGHKSVSWYQQVLGQGPQFIFQYYEKEERGRGNFPDRFSARQFPNYSSELNVNALLLGDSALYLCASSLIAGDPGAQYFGPGTRLTVL.

The chain employs TRBV5-1 and TRBJ2-7, with D perhaps TRBD1 or TRBD2 (5 bases each). This CDR3 is 13 amino acids long. With 2 bases removed from V and 3 bases from J, the gap between germline ends came to 9 bases. Germline lookup yields CDR1 SGHRS and CDR2 YFSETQ. In nucleotides, the CDR3 is TGCGCCAGCAGCTTCGAGGGGAGCTACGAGCAGTACTTC. This codes for CASSFEGSYEQYF.

The chain joins TRBV7-9 to TRBJ2-5; D gene unclear. CDR1 and CDR2 from the germline V gene are SEHNR and FQNEAQ (reference sequence). V gave up 0 bases and J gave up 2 bases, with 13 bases separating them. CDR3 length: 16 residues. The CDR3 loop is CASSLAAWHLQETQYF. CDR3 nucleotide sequence: TGTGCCAGCAGCTTAGCTGCTTGGCACTTACAAGAGACCCAGTACTTC.

Here the CDR3 reads CSVDSGAGAYEQYF. CDR3 coding DNA: TGCAGCGTTGATTCCGGGGCGGGGGCCTACGAGCAGTACTTC. The genes are TRBV29-1 and TRBJ2-7; 7 positions agree with TRBD2. This CDR3 region has 14 residues. The V gene's germline CDR1 is SQVTM and CDR2 ANQGSEA. The trim removed 3 bases at V and 2 bases at J, leaving 7 bases unmatched.

The rearrangement uses TRBV19 and TRBJ2-7; D is unresolved. CDR1 and CDR2 from the germline V gene are LNHDA and SQIVND (reference sequence). Trimming shortened V by 8 bases and J by 2 bases, and 16 bases separated the two germline ends. The length of the CDR3 is 14 residues. The CDR3 DNA is TGTGCCAGTGGAGACGTAGCCGATACCTACGAGCAGTACTTC. It translates to CASGDVADTYEQYF.

The chain joins TRBV5-1 to TRBJ2-2, with D perhaps matching TRBD1 (6 bases). The CDR3 totals 15 residues. V was cut by 2 bases and J by 3 bases, with 11 bases left in between. Germline V gives CDR1 SGHRS, CDR2 YFSETQ. The chain's CDR3 is CASSLQGADTGELFF. The CDR3 DNA follows: TGCGCCAGCAGCTTACAGGGCGCTGACACCGGGGAGCTGTTTTTT. Complete variable domain (other parts from reference TRBV5-1 and TRBJ2-2): KAGVTQTPRYLIKTRGQQVTLSCSPISGHRSVSWYQQTPGQGLQFLFEYFSETQRNKGNFPGRFSGRQFSNSRSEMNVSTLELGDSALYLCASSLQGADTGELFFGEGSRLTVL.

The chain couples TRBV11-3 to TRBJ2-7; perhaps TRBD2 as D (5 bases). V lost 5 bases, J lost 3 bases, and 11 bases lay in between. CDR3 size: 13 residues. The germline V gene has CDR1 SGHNT and CDR2 YENEEA. The CDR3 DNA follows: TGTGCCAGCAGCCGTGGACTGAACTACGAGCAGTACTTC. Amino acids: CASSRGLNYEQYF. The entire variable domain, with the rest obtained from reference TRBV11-3 and TRBJ2-7, is as follows: EAGVVQSPRYKIIEKKQPVAFWCNPISGHNTLYWYLQNLGQGPELLIRYENEEAVDDSQLPKDRFSAERLKGVDSTLKIQPAELGDSAVYLCASSRGLNYEQYFGPGTRLTVT.

The chain uses TRBV18 and TRBJ2-3; possibly TRBD1 for D (7 bases). CDR3 length equals 17 residues. Trimming left V 0 bases short and J 0 bases short, with 13 bases between. Germline V gene lookup returns CDR1 KGHSH and CDR2 LQKENI. The CDR3 DNA is TGTGCCAGCTCACCACCAAGGGGGCTAGCGAGCACAGATACGCAGTATTTT. Its translation: CASSPPRGLASTDTQYF.

The V call is TRBV30, the J call TRBJ2-4, with a weak D call TRBD2 (5 bases). Trimming removed 4 bases at V and 11 bases at J, with 21 bases between. CDR1 and CDR2 (germline): GTSNPN, SVGIG (reference sequence). The CDR3 is made up of 14 amino acids. The CDR3 loop is CAWKHLFEGGLQYF. As DNA, the CDR3 is TGTGCCTGGAAACACCTCTTTGAGGGTGGGCTTCAGTACTTC. Looking up the rest from reference TRBV30 and TRBJ2-4 gives the full variable domain: SQTIHQWPATLVQPVGSPLSLECTVEGTSNPNLYWYRQAAGRGLQLLFYSVGIGQISSEVPQNLSASRPQDRQFILSSKKLLLSDSGFYLCAWKHLFEGGLQYFGAGTRLSVL.

The gene calls are TRBV30 and TRBJ2-3; D is undetermined. The V end was cut by 3 bases, the J end by 0 bases, with 7 bases between. This CDR3 spans 13 amino acids. CDR1 is GTSNPN, CDR2 SVGIG, per germline (reference sequence). CDR3 amino acids: CAWRWGSTDTQYF. The CDR3 DNA sequence: TGTGCCTGGAGGTGGGGTAGCACAGATACGCAGTATTTT.

The V and J genes are TRBV27 and TRBJ1-2, with D perhaps TRBD1 (5 bases). V was trimmed by 4 bases and J by 4 bases, leaving 10 bases between them. The CDR3 length is 13 residues. CDR1 MNHEY and CDR2 SMNVEV come from the germline V gene (reference sequence). CDR3 DNA sequence: TGTGCCAGCAGTTCCTCGGGGGGCTATGGCTACACCTTC. Residues: CASSSSGGYGYTF.

A few counts support this clone. Written as DNA, the CDR3 is TGTGCCTGGAATGCGGACCGCTCCTACAATGAGCAGTTCTTC. It is translated as CAWNADRSYNEQFF. The chain recombines TRBV30 with TRBJ2-1; no reliable D call. Germline values: CDR1 GTSNPN, CDR2 SVGIG (reference sequence). Trimming pared 4 bases from V and 0 bases from J, leaving 10 bases between. This CDR3 region has 14 residues.

This chain joins TRBV18 and TRBJ1-1, with D maybe TRBD1 (5 bases). V was clipped by 5 bases and J by 5 bases, with 15 bases between them. Germline loops: CDR1 KGHSH, CDR2 LQKENI. This CDR3 is 14 amino acids long. CDR3 sequence reads: CASSTSRVGTEAFF. CDR3 nucleotide sequence: TGTGCCAGCTCAACGAGCAGGGTAGGGACTGAAGCTTTCTTT.

The chain recombines TRBV5-4 with TRBJ2-2; TRBD2 agrees at 14 bases. CDR3 length: 17 amino acids. Germline assignment: CDR1 SGHNT and CDR2 YYREEE (reference sequence). V lost 3 bases, J lost 5 bases, and 6 bases stayed unmatched. The CDR3 spells CASSSGLAGVRTGELFF. The CDR3 DNA sequence: TGTGCCAGCAGCTCGGGACTAGCGGGAGTCCGGACCGGGGAGCTGTTTTTT.

This chain connects TRBV4-3 to TRBJ2-2, with unresolved D. Germline CDR1 reads LGHNA; CDR2 reads YSLEER. CDR3 length: 22 amino acids. The ends were cut back, 3 bases at V and 0 bases at J, with 29 bases in the middle. The DNA for the CDR3 is TGCGCCAGCAGCCACCGCACTCTGAACCCGCAAAATCAAACTACGAACACCGGGGAGCTGTTTTTT. Its protein product is CASSHRTLNPQNQTTNTGELFF.

The rearrangement links TRBV2 to TRBJ1-4, with D possibly being TRBD1 (5 bases). Germline CDR1 and CDR2: SNHLY and FYNNEI. The CDR3 loop spans 15 amino acids. V dropped 1 base and J dropped 2 bases, with 8 bases sitting between them. CDR3 nucleotide sequence: TGTGCCAGCAGTGAAGGTTGGGGGACTAATGAAAAACTGTTTTTT. As protein: CASSEGWGTNEKLFF.

The rearrangement links TRBV9 to TRBJ2-1; 9 bases are a match to TRBD2. The CDR3 is 15 amino acids. The trim removed 0 bases at V and 10 bases at J, leaving 8 bases unmatched. From germline, CDR1 is SGDLS and CDR2 YYNGEE. CDR3 coding DNA: TGTGCCAGCAGCGTAGCTGGGGGACTAGCAGAAGAGCAGTTCTTC. It specifies CASSVAGGLAEEQFF.

V is TRBV11-3 and J is TRBJ2-1; D remains ambiguous. Germline values: CDR1 SGHNT, CDR2 YENEEA. Trimming left V 1 base short and J 2 bases short, with 3 bases between. The CDR3 consists of 13 residues. CDR3 nucleotide sequence: TGTGCCAGCAGCTTAGCGACCTACAATGAGCAGTTCTTC. Translated, it gives CASSLATYNEQFF.